This T cell receptor (beta chain) was obtained from a study of blood T cell repertoires in COVID-19. As for the study in general: PBMCs, B-cell-depleted T cells, or T cells provided the cDNA or gDNA that made up the material.

Seattle's cohort entered during active infection and was followed longitudinally. Per the germline V gene, CDR1 is SEHNR and CDR2 is FQNEAQ (reference sequence). This CDR3 has 17 amino acids. V was trimmed by 1 base and J by 0 bases, leaving 14 bases between them. As handled by the study authors: How many nucleated cells were present was estimated from reference gene primer amplification. The method was immunoSEQ multiplex PCR; TCRdb's version includes in-frame clones alone and lacks a portion of them. That table furnishes V, J and clone size, whereas the DNA furnished D and trimming. The table includes some 220,000 clones, about nine tenths detected once.

V and J are TRBV7-9 and TRBJ2-3; possibly TRBD1 for D (5 bases). The receptor was isolated from a man aged 25-45 years with COVID-19, enrolled during active disease. Material: peripheral blood. The CDR3 sequence: CASSLGLAGRSTDTQYF. Here the CDR3 DNA reads TGTGCCAGCAGCTTAGGTCTGGCAGGGCGGAGCACAGATACGCAGTATTTT.